This section outlines one T cell receptor beta chain sequence together with its context. Documented time point: newly diagnosed GD, antithyroid drugs for less than 3 months. The TCR library used RNA extracted from PBMCs. Germline V lookup: CDR1 SQVTM, CDR2 ANQGSEA. The CDR3 runs 13 residues. Library construction for TCR beta used iRepertoire HTBI primers and Arm-PCR of CDR3 regions. MiXCR, run by TCRdb on the multiplex PCR reads, gives a single entry per CDR3 protein. This table holds about 430,000 distinct CDR3 sequences, about 15% found once. This sample is part of a study of regulatory T cells in long-lasting Graves disease. This sample also belongs to another study, concerning T cells in Graves' hyperthyroidism and ophthalmopathy.

The chain combines TRBV29-1 with TRBJ2-1; no clear D gene. The sequences come from peripheral blood mononuclear cells (PBMCs), collected at new diagnosis, from a patient treated with antithyroid drugs. The receptor was isolated from a woman between 35 and 50 years old with Graves disease. The CDR3, as DNA: TGCCGCGAGGTATTGAGCTCCTACAATGAGCAGTTCTTC. It codes for CREVLSSYNEQFF.